The next 2 T cell receptor beta chains were all read from a single sample in a study of human versus mouse CDR3 diversity and MHC coevolution (dated by TCRdb to between 2016 and 2019). Receptor libraries were prepared by the immunoSEQ multiplex PCR assay. The table was pulled from immuneACCESS by TCRdb, which kept in-frame rearrangements only. Such tables lose some clones; where checked, under half of the loss comes from unresolved V genes, and the rest has no known cause. Here the sample has some 80,000 clones; roughly 90% occur a single time. The ten largest account for about 0.15% of the sample. Source material: naive CD4+ T cells from blood. The cell subset or site label, as the study defines it: CD45RO-negative CD62L-positive naive CD4 T cells. Receptor source: a person aged 30-69 years in good health.

J is TRBJ1-3 and V is TRBV7-2; no clear D. With 1 base removed from V and 2 bases from J, the gap between germline ends came to 15 bases. The V gene's germline CDR1 is SGHTA and CDR2 FQGNSA. There are 17 residues in the CDR3. Here the CDR3 reads CASSLGAGYRPGNTIYF. CDR3 coding DNA: TGTGCCAGCAGCTTAGGGGCGGGGTATCGCCCTGGAAACACCATATATTTT.

This clone was seen only a few times. V is TRBV18 and J is TRBJ1-4; no reliable D call. The CDR3 covers 13 residues. Germline loops: CDR1 KGHSH, CDR2 LQKENI. V was cut by 4 bases and J by 4 bases, with 7 bases left in between. CDR3 protein: CASSLQINEKLFF. The CDR3, as DNA: TGTGCCAGCTCACTACAGATTAATGAAAAACTGTTTTTT.